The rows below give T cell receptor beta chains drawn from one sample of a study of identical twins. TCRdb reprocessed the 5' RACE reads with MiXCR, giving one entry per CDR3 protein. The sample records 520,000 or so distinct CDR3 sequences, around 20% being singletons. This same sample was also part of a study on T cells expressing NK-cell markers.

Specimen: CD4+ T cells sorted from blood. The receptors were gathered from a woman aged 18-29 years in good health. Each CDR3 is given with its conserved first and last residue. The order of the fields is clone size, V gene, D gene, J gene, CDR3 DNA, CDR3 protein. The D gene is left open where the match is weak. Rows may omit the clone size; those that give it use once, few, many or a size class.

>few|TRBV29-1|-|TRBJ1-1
TGCAGCGTTGAAAAAGGGCAGGGGGCTTTCTTT
CSVEKGQGAFF
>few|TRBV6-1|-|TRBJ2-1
TGTGCCAGCAGTCCTGGCTCCCCGGCCTACAATGAGCAGTTCTTC
CASSPGSPAYNEQFF
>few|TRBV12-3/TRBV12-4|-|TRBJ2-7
TGTGCCAGCAGTTTAGGCGACTACCAGTCCTACGAGCAGTACTTC
CASSLGDYQSYEQYF
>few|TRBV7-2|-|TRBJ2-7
TGTGCCAGCAGCTTAGCGGGGGCGGACTTCCGATACGAGCAGTACTTC
CASSLAGADFRYEQYF
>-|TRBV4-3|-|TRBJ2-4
TGCGCCAGCAGCCAAGAGGCGCGCCGGAGGAACATTCAGTACTTC
CASSQEARRRNIQYF
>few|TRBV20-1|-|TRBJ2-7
TGCAGTGGGCAGGGTAGATACGAGCAGTACTTC
CSGQGRYEQYF
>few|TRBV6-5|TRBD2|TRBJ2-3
TGTGCCAGCAGTTACTCCCCCCCGACTAGCGGGAAGGATACGCAGTATTTT
CASSYSPPTSGKDTQYF
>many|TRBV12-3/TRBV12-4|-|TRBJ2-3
TGTGCCAGCAGTCTGACCGACTGGACTACTAGCACAGATACGCAGTATTTT
CASSLTDWTTSTDTQYF
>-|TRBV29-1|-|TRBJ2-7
TGCAGCGTTGTGGTCAGGCAGAACGAGCAGTACTTC
CSVVVRQNEQYF
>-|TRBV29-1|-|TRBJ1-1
TGCAGCGTTGAAGGTCCCGGGCCCTGGCCTTTCTTT
CSVEGPGPWPFF
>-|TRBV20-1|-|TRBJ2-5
TGCAGTGCTAGCCTGGGTTGGGAGACCCAGTACTTC
CSASLGWETQYF